Detailed here is one T cell receptor beta chain. Its antigen is unidentified. One end of the junction does not line up with germline, which may come from a read error. The same CDR3 also results from other DNA sequences found in this sample. This sample is drawn from a study of cytomegalovirus exposure and HLA in healthy donors. Whole-study context: Earlier results showed 117 million unique TCR beta sequences derived from approximately 170 million T cells.

Germline V lookup: CDR1 LNHDA, CDR2 SQIVND (reference sequence). The CDR3 length is 16 residues. Study outcomes and limitations: Donors belonging to an Asian-associated ancestry cluster reportedly showed fewer N-insertions in productive TCRs than the approximately 670-donor mean, according to what a later analysis found. A later analysis revealed that TCR association rates differed between HLA loci, peaking at DRB1 and bottoming out at HLA-C.

The PCR had 60 Vbeta and 13 Jbeta primers. TCRdb's table, derived via immunoSEQ multiplex PCR, lists solely in-frame clones and lacks some. The table lists 60,000 to 70,000 clones, with 4% to 5.5% in the top ten. The sequence derives from a man aged 25 to 40 in good health and CMV-seropositive. Sequencing was performed on PBMCs. This chain links TRBV19 with TRBJ1-6; a weak D match, TRBD1 (6 bases). CDR3 nucleotide sequence: TGTGCCAGTAGTATTCAGGGGAGCTCCTATAATTCACCCCTACACTTT. This encodes CASSIQGSSYNSPLHF. Together with reference TRBV19 and TRBJ1-6, the CDR3 gives the full variable domain: DGGITQSPKYLFRKEGQNVTLSCEQNLNHDAMYWYRQDPGQGLRLIYYSQIVNDFQKGDIAEGYSVSREKKESFPLTVTSAQKNPTAFYLCASSIQGSSYNSPLHFGNGTRLTVT.